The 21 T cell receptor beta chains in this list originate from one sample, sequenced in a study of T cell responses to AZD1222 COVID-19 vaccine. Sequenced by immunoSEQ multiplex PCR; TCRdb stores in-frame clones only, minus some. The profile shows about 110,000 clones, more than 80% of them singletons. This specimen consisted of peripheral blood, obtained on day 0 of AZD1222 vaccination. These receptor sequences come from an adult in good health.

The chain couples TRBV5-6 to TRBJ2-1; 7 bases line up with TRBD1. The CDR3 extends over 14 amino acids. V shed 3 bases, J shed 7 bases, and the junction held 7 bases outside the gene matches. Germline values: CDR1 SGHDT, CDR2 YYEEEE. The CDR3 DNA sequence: TGTGCCAGCAGCTGGATGGACAGGATGAATGAGCAGTTCTTC. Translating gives CASSWMDRMNEQFF.

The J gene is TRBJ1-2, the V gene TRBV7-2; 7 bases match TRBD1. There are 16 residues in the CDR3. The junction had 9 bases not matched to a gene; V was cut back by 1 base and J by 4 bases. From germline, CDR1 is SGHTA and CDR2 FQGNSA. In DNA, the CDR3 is TGTGCCAGCAGCTTAGACCGGACAGGAGTGCCCTATGGCTACACCTTC. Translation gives CASSLDRTGVPYGYTF.

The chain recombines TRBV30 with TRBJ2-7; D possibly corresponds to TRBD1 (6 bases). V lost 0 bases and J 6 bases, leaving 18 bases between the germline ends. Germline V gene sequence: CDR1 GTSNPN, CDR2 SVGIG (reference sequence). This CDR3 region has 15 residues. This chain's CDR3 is CAWSVPHQGSREQYF. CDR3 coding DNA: TGTGCCTGGAGTGTACCCCATCAGGGGTCCCGCGAGCAGTACTTC.

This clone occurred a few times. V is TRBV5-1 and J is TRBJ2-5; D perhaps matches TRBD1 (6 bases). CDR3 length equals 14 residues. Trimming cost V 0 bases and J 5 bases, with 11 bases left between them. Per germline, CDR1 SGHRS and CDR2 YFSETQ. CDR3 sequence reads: CASSLALGAETQYF. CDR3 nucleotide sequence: TGCGCCAGCAGCTTGGCCCTGGGGGCGGAGACCCAGTACTTC.

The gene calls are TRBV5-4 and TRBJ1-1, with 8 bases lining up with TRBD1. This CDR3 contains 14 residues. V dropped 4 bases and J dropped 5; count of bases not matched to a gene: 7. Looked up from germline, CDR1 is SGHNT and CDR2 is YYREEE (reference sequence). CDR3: CASSPDRARTEAFF. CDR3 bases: TGTGCCAGCAGCCCGGACAGGGCGAGGACTGAAGCTTTCTTT. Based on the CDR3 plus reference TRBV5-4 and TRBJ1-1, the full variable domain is ETGVTQSPTHLIKTRGQQVTLRCSSQSGHNTVSWYQQALGQGPQFIFQYYREEENGRGNFPPRFSGLQFPNYSSELNVNALELDDSALYLCASSPDRARTEAFFGQGTRLTVV.

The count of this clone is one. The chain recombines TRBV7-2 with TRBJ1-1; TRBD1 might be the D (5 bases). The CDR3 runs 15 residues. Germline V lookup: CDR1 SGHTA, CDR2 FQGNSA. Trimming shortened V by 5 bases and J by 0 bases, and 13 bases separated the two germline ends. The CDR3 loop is CASSPQMGLNTEAFF. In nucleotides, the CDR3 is TGTGCCAGCAGCCCCCAAATGGGGCTGAACACTGAAGCTTTCTTT.

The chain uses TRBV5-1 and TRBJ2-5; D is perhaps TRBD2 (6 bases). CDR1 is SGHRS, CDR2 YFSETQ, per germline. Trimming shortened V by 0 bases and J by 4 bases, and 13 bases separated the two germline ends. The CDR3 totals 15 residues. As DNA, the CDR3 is TGCGCCAGCAGCTTGGATGGCGGGATAGTAGAGACCCAGTACTTC. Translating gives CASSLDGGIVETQYF.

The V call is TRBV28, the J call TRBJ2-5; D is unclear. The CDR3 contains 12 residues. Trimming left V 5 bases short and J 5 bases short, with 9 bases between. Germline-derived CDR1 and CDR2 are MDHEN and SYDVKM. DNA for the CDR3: TGTGCCAGCAGTACCGCGATTGAGACCCAGTACTTC. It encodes CASSTAIETQYF. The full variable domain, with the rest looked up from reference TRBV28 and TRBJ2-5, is DVKVTQSSRYLVKRTGEKVFLECVQDMDHENMFWYRQDPGLGLRLIYFSYDVKMKEKGDIPEGYSVSREKKERFSLILESASTNQTSMYLCASSTAIETQYFGPGTRLLVL.

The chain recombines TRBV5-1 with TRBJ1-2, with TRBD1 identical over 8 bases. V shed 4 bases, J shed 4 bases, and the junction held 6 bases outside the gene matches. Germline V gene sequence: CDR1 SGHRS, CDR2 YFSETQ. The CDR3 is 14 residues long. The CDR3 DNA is TGCGCCAGCAGCCCGCAGACAGGGGTCTATGGCTACACCTTC. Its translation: CASSPQTGVYGYTF.

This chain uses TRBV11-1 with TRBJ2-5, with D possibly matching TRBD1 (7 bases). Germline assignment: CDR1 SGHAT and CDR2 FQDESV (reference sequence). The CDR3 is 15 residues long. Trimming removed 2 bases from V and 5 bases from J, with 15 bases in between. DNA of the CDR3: TGTGCCAGCAGCTTACAGGGGGGCCCGATTGAGACCCAGTACTTC. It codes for CASSLQGGPIETQYF.

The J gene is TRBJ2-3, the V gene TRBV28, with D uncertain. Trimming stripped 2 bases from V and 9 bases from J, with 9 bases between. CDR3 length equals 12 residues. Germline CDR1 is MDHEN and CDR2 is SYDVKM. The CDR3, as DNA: TGTGCCAGCAGTTTACCCCCGTTCACGCAGTATTTT. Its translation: CASSLPPFTQYF.

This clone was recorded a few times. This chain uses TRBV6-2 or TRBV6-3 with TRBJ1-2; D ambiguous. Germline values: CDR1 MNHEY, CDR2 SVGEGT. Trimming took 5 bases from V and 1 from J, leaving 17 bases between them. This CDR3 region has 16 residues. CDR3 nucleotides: TGTGCCAGCAGTAACACAGCCCTCCACGTTAACTATGGCTACACCTTC. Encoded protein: CASSNTALHVNYGYTF.

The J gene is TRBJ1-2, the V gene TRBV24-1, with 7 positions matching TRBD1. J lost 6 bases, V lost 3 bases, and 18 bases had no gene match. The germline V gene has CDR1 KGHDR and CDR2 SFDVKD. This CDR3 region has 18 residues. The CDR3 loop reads CATSDPRDLVTGFHGYTF. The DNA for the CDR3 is TGTGCCACCAGTGATCCCAGGGACCTTGTGACAGGGTTCCATGGCTACACCTTC.

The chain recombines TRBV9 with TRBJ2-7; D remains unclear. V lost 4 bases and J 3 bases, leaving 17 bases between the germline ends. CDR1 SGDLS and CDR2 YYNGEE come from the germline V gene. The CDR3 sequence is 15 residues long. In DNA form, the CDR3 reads TGTGCCAGCAGCCCCTTGGAGCTCGCCCGCTACGAGCAGTACTTC. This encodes CASSPLELARYEQYF.

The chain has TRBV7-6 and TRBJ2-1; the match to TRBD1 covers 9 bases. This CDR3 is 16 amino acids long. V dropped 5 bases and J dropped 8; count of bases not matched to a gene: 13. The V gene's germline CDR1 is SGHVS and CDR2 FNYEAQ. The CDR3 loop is CASSRRPGQGSHEQFF. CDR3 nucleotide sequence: TGTGCCAGCAGCCGCCGGCCGGGACAGGGTTCCCATGAGCAGTTCTTC.

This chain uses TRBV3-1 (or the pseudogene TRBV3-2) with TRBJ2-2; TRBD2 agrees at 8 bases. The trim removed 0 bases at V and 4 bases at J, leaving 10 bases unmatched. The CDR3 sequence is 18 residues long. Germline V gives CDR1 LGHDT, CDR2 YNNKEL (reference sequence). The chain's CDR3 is CASSQDSSGSRGTGELFF. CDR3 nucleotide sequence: TGTGCCAGCAGCCAAGATTCAAGCGGGAGCAGGGGCACCGGGGAGCTGTTTTTT.

CDR3 sequence: CASSLRGIGTEAFF. The DNA of the CDR3 is TGTGCCAGCAGTTTAAGGGGAATCGGCACTGAAGCTTTCTTT. The chain has TRBV27 and TRBJ1-1; the D gene is possibly TRBD1 (5 bases). The CDR3 covers 14 residues. The germline V gene has CDR1 MNHEY and CDR2 SMNVEV (reference sequence). The V end lost 2 bases, the J end lost 4 bases, and 11 bases lay between the germline ends.

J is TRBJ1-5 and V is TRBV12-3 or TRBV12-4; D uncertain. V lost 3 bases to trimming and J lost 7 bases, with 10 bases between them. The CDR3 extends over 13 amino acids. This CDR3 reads CASSFEGYQPQHF. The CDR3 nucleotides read TGTGCCAGCAGTTTTGAGGGCTACCAGCCCCAGCATTTT.

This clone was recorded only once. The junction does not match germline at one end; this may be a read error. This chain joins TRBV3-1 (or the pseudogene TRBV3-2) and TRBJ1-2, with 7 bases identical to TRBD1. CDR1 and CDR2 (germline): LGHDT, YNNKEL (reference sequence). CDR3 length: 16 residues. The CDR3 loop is CASSNPPAGGNSGYTF. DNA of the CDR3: TGTGCCAGCAGCAACCCTCCGGCAGGGGGTAACTCTGGCTACACCTTC.

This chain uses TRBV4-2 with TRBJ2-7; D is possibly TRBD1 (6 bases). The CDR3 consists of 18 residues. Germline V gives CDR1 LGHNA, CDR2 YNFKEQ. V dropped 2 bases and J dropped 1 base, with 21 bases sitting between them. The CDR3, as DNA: TGTGCCAGCAGCCAAAAAACGCAGTCGGGGACACTTTCCTACGAGCAGTACTTC. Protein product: CASSQKTQSGTLSYEQYF.

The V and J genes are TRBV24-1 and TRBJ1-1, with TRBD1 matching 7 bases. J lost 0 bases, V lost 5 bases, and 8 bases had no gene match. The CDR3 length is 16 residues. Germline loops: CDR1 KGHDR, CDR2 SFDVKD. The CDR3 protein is CATSGAGGNLNTEAFF. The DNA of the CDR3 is TGTGCCACCAGTGGGGCAGGGGGGAACTTGAACACTGAAGCTTTCTTT.